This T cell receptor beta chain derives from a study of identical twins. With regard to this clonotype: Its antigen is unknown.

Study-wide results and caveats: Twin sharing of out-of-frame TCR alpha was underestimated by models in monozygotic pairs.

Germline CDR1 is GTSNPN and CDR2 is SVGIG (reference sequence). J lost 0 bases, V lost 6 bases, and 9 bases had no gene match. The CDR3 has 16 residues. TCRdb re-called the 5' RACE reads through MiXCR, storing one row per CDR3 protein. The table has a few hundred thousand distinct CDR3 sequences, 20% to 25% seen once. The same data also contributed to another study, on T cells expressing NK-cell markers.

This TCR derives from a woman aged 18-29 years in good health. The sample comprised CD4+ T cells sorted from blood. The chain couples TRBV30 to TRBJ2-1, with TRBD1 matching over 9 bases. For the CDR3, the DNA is TGTGCCTGCTCCAGGGGGACAGGGATCTCCTACAATGAGCAGTTCTTC. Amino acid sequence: CACSRGTGISYNEQFF.